Shown below are 20 T cell receptor beta chains from a single sample sequenced in a study of T cell clonotyping in hematopoietic cell transplantation (dated by TCRdb to the early 2020s). Library construction relied on the immunoSEQ multiplex PCR assay. What TCRdb holds here is the immuneACCESS table cut down to in-frame rearrangements. Part of the clones is not present; checked against another copy, under half of the missing clones reflect an unresolved V gene, and the others are unexplained. Recorded for this sample are around 12,000 clones; around 50% of them occurred a single time. Approximately 10% of the sample lies in the top ten. The specimen sequenced was peripheral blood mononuclear cells. These receptors all stem from a man aged 45-60 years in good health. Some clones in this sample may be carry-over from other donors' samples.

The rearrangement links TRBV30 to TRBJ1-2; D may be TRBD1 (5 bases). The CDR3 totals 12 residues. With 5 bases removed from V and 5 bases from J, the gap between germline ends came to 12 bases. CDR1 and CDR2 from the germline V gene are GTSNPN and SVGIG (reference sequence). The CDR3 region is CAWSQGGYGYTF. The DNA of the CDR3 is TGTGCCTGGTCTCAGGGTGGGTATGGCTACACCTTC.

In this sample, this clone is medium-sized. CDR3: CSVGIAEYEQYF. In DNA form, the CDR3 reads TGCAGCGTTGGAATAGCGGAGTACGAGCAGTACTTC. The chain is built from TRBV29-1 and TRBJ2-7, with a weak D call TRBD2 (6 bases). V was clipped by 4 bases and J by 4 bases, with 11 bases between them. Germline V gives CDR1 SQVTM, CDR2 ANQGSEA. The CDR3 totals 12 residues.

V gene TRBV29-1 combines with J gene TRBJ1-5, with 9 bases lining up with TRBD1. This CDR3 spans 13 amino acids. Germline V lookup: CDR1 SQVTM, CDR2 ANQGSEA. Germline trimming cut 6 bases from V and 6 bases from J; bases unmatched to any gene: 6. The CDR3 is CSVGTGLSQPQHF. The CDR3 nucleotides read TGCAGCGTAGGGACAGGGCTTAGTCAGCCCCAGCATTTT. Filled out from reference TRBV29-1 and TRBJ1-5, the complete variable domain reads SAVISQKPSRDICQRGTSLTIQCQVDSQVTMMFWYRQQPGQSLTLIATANQGSEATYESGFVIDKFPISRPNLTFSTLTVSNMSPEDSSIYLCSVGTGLSQPQHFGDGTRLSIL.

This rearrangement joins TRBV30 to TRBJ2-3; D gene unclear. Deletions cut 4 bases from V and 5 bases from J, with 13 bases between. This CDR3 region has 13 residues. In germline, CDR1 is GTSNPN, CDR2 SVGIG (reference sequence). The CDR3 here is CAWTPRTVDTQYF. In nucleotides, the CDR3 is TGTGCCTGGACACCCAGGACGGTAGATACGCAGTATTTT.

The genes are TRBV29-1 and TRBJ1-2, with unresolved D. CDR3 length: 14 residues. CDR1 is SQVTM and CDR2 is ANQGSEA in the germline V gene. Trimming cost V 2 bases and J 1 base, with 11 bases left between them. CDR3 amino acids: CSVELATSNYGYTF. DNA for the CDR3: TGCAGCGTTGAATTGGCGACGAGTAACTATGGCTACACCTTC.

The gene calls are TRBV6-5 and TRBJ1-1, with D uncertain. This CDR3 region has 13 residues. The ends were cut back, 0 bases at V and 6 bases at J, with 8 bases in the middle. Germline V gives CDR1 MNHEY, CDR2 SVGAGI. The CDR3 nucleotides read TGTGCCAGCAGTTACTCCAATTCCGCTGAAGCTTTCTTT. This translates into CASSYSNSAEAFF.

The genes are TRBV6-6 and TRBJ2-7; no definite D call. V was trimmed by 0 bases and J by 2 bases, leaving 8 bases between them. Germline-derived CDR1 and CDR2 are MNHNY and SVGAGI (reference sequence). The CDR3 contains 14 residues. CDR3 sequence reads: CASSYSRGTYEQYF. CDR3 coding DNA: TGTGCCAGCAGTTACTCGAGAGGCACCTACGAGCAGTACTTC.

This clone was observed once. The V call is TRBV30, the J call TRBJ2-3; D not certain. CDR3 length: 13 residues. CDR1 is GTSNPN, CDR2 SVGIG, per germline (reference sequence). V lost 0 bases to trimming and J lost 4 bases, with 8 bases between them. The CDR3 protein is CAWSVRSSDTQYF. The CDR3 region has the DNA TGTGCCTGGAGTGTACGAAGCTCAGATACGCAGTATTTT.

The CDR3 bases are TGTGCCAGCAGTGAAGCTCTAGCGGGGTCCTACGAGCAGTACTTC. Translation gives CASSEALAGSYEQYF. The chain couples TRBV6-1 to TRBJ2-7; 9 nucleotides agree with TRBD2. The CDR3 totals 15 residues. Germline CDR1 and CDR2: MNHNS and SASEGT. The V and J ends lost 0 bases and 1 base, in that order; junction bases with no gene match: 1.

This clone was seen only a few times. The chain couples TRBV29-1 to TRBJ2-1; D is unclear. The CDR3 is 12 amino acids. Germline lookup yields CDR1 SQVTM and CDR2 ANQGSEA. V gave up 1 base and J gave up 7 bases, with 8 bases separating them. The CDR3 DNA follows: TGCAGCGTTGAAGCATCCGCAAATGAGCAGTTCTTC. Residues: CSVEASANEQFF.

This clone was picked up a small number of times. V is TRBV6-6 and J is TRBJ1-1; D unclear. V was cut by 4 bases and J by 8 bases, with 11 bases left in between. The germline gives CDR1 MNHNY, CDR2 SVGAGI (reference sequence). The CDR3 covers 12 residues. The CDR3 nucleotides are TGTGCCAGCAGTTTCCGGACTGTAGAAGCTTTCTTT. This gives the protein CASSFRTVEAFF.

V gene TRBV5-4 combines with J gene TRBJ1-2; the D gene is possibly TRBD1 (6 bases). V lost 0 bases and J lost 5, with 14 bases in between. This CDR3 is 15 amino acids long. Germline CDR1 is SGHNT and CDR2 is YYREEE (reference sequence). The CDR3 spells CASSLGGTRKYGYTF. CDR3 sequence (DNA): TGTGCCAGCAGCTTGGGCGGGACAAGGAAGTATGGCTACACCTTC.

The chain combines TRBV29-1 with TRBJ2-1; 9 bases fit TRBD1. Germline loops: CDR1 SQVTM, CDR2 ANQGSEA. Unmatched junction bases numbered 5, after V lost 2 bases and J lost 0 bases. The CDR3 loop spans 16 amino acids. The CDR3 sequence: CSVEYSQGASYNEQFF. The CDR3 coding sequence is TGCAGCGTTGAATACTCACAGGGGGCCTCCTACAATGAGCAGTTCTTC.

This clone was picked up a small number of times. The sample holds other DNA sequences that translate to the same CDR3. The gene calls are TRBV30 and TRBJ2-5; perhaps TRBD2 as D (5 bases). This CDR3 has 14 amino acids. The germline gives CDR1 GTSNPN, CDR2 SVGIG (reference sequence). Trimming pared 3 bases from V and 2 bases from J, leaving 13 bases between. Here the CDR3 DNA reads TGTGCCTGGAGCGGCGACTATAAACAAGAGACCCAGTACTTC. It translates to CAWSGDYKQETQYF. The full variable domain, rest sourced from reference TRBV30 and TRBJ2-5, is SQTIHQWPATLVQPVGSPLSLECTVEGTSNPNLYWYRQAAGRGLQLLFYSVGIGQISSEVPQNLSASRPQDRQFILSSKKLLLSDSGFYLCAWSGDYKQETQYFGPGTRLLVL.

The chain recombines TRBV25-1 with TRBJ2-7; D not certain. The CDR3 is made up of 15 amino acids. V was shortened by 5 bases and J by 1 base, with 15 bases between the two germline ends. Germline-derived CDR1 and CDR2 are MGHDK and SYGVNS. The CDR3 protein is CASSYSLDRSYEQYF. Written as DNA, the CDR3 is TGTGCCAGCAGTTACTCTTTGGACCGGTCCTACGAGCAGTACTTC.

The V gene is TRBV6-1, the J gene TRBJ2-3; 7 nucleotides line up with TRBD1. J lost 6 bases, V lost 5 bases, and 5 bases had no gene match. CDR1 and CDR2 from the germline V gene are MNHNS and SASEGT. The CDR3 consists of 13 residues. This CDR3 reads CASSRQGVDTQYF. CDR3 DNA: TGTGCCAGCAGTCGACAGGGTGTGGATACGCAGTATTTT.

The J gene is TRBJ2-4, the V gene TRBV5-4, with D possibly being TRBD1 (5 bases). The CDR3 has 14 amino acids. CDR1 SGHNT and CDR2 YYREEE come from the germline V gene (reference sequence). V was cut by 0 bases and J by 9 bases, with 13 bases left in between. Here the CDR3 reads CASSLAGRVGIQYF. As DNA, the CDR3 is TGTGCCAGCAGCTTGGCCGGCAGGGTAGGCATTCAGTACTTC.

The J gene is TRBJ2-5, the V gene TRBV5-6, with D perhaps given as TRBD1 or TRBD2 (5 bases each). CDR3 size: 16 residues. Germline CDR1 reads SGHDT; CDR2 reads YYEEEE. Trimming removed 1 base at V and 5 bases at J, with 18 bases between. The CDR3: CASSLLFRGEAETQYF. The DNA of the CDR3 is TGTGCCAGCAGCTTGTTGTTCCGGGGCGAGGCGGAGACCCAGTACTTC.

V gene TRBV2 combines with J gene TRBJ1-1; D is unclear. There are 11 residues in the CDR3. V lost 0 bases, J lost 7 bases, and 3 bases lay in between. Germline loops: CDR1 SNHLY, CDR2 FYNNEI. The CDR3 loop is CASSEALEAFF. CDR3 in DNA: TGTGCCAGCAGTGAAGCGCTTGAAGCTTTCTTT.

This clone was found a few times. V usage is TRBV6-1 and J usage is TRBJ1-5, with 8 bases fitting TRBD1. CDR3 length equals 15 residues. V lost 5 bases, J lost 7 bases, and 10 bases stayed unmatched. The germline V gene has CDR1 MNHNS and CDR2 SASEGT. For the CDR3, the DNA is TGTGCCAGCAGTCTGGGGGCAGGGGGCCTGCAGCCCCAGCATTTT. As protein: CASSLGAGGLQPQHF.